The 31 T cell receptor beta chains reported below all come from one sample, sequenced in a study of T cell responses to AZD1222 COVID-19 vaccine (dated by TCRdb to the early 2020s). Sample time point, as interpreted from the label and publication: baseline before first vaccination. The library was obtained by the immunoSEQ multiplex PCR assay. TCRdb carries this immuneACCESS record with in-frame sequences only. Its versions omit some clonotypes, under half of them owing to an unresolved V gene in the studies checked, with the rest unexplained. The sample contains over 100,000 clones, around 94% of them found a single time. Around 7% of the sample belongs to the ten largest clones. Material: peripheral blood, obtained on day 0 of AZD1222 vaccination. These receptors came from an adult in good health.

The chain has TRBV30 and TRBJ2-1; 8 positions agree with TRBD1. The V and J ends lost 0 bases and 8 bases, in that order; junction bases with no gene match: 9. Germline CDR1 reads GTSNPN; CDR2 reads SVGIG (reference sequence). The CDR3 runs 15 residues. The CDR3 bases are TGTGCCTGGAGTGTATCCGGACAGGGTCTCTATGAGCAGTTCTTC. Protein: CAWSVSGQGLYEQFF.

The chain joins TRBV10-2 to TRBJ1-2; 9 positions match TRBD1. This CDR3 spans 13 amino acids. Germline trimming cut 6 bases from V and 6 bases from J; bases unmatched to any gene: 5. Germline V lookup: CDR1 WSHSY, CDR2 SAAADI. The DNA of the CDR3 is TGCGCCAGCAGGAGGGGACAGGGAGATGGCTACACCTTC. Protein: CASRRGQGDGYTF.

The V gene is TRBV5-1, the J gene TRBJ1-6; TRBD1 matches at 8 bases. The CDR3 is made up of 14 amino acids. With V trimmed by 4 bases and J by 10 bases, 7 bases remained unmatched. The V gene's germline CDR1 is SGHRS and CDR2 YFSETQ. The CDR3 region is CASSPGQVESPLHF. The CDR3, as DNA: TGCGCCAGCAGCCCGGGACAGGTAGAGTCACCCCTCCACTTT.

This clone came up once. The chain uses TRBV4-3 and TRBJ2-3, with D tentatively TRBD2 (6 bases). V gave up 0 bases and J gave up 0 bases, with 16 bases separating them. This CDR3 spans 18 amino acids. Germline-derived CDR1 and CDR2 are LGHNA and YSLEER. The CDR3: CASSQDKGGSGSTDTQYF. The DNA for the CDR3 is TGCGCCAGCAGCCAAGATAAGGGCGGTAGCGGCAGCACAGATACGCAGTATTTT.

The rearrangement joins TRBV5-1 to TRBJ2-3; TRBD2 matches 15 bases. V lost 9 bases, J lost 5 bases, and 7 bases stayed unmatched. Germline V gene data show CDR1 as SGHRS and CDR2 as YFSETQ. CDR3 length: 15 residues. CDR3 nucleotide sequence: TGCGCCACCAAGGGGACTAGCGGGAGGCAAGATACGCAGTATTTT. As protein: CATKGTSGRQDTQYF. The full variable domain, its missing parts supplied by reference TRBV5-1 and TRBJ2-3, is KAGVTQTPRYLIKTRGQQVTLSCSPISGHRSVSWYQQTPGQGLQFLFEYFSETQRNKGNFPGRFSGRQFSNSRSEMNVSTLELGDSALYLCATKGTSGRQDTQYFGPGTRLTVL.

The chain couples TRBV6-5 to TRBJ1-2, with 11 bases fitting TRBD1. CDR1 and CDR2 from the germline V gene are MNHEY and SVGAGI. This CDR3 has 14 amino acids. V was pared by 7 bases and J by 8 bases, with 9 bases of the junction left unmatched. The CDR3 nucleotides read TGTGCCAGCACCAGAGGACAGGGGGCGAGAGGCTACACCTTC. Amino acid sequence: CASTRGQGARGYTF.

The count of this clone is one. The V and J genes are TRBV12-3 or TRBV12-4 and TRBJ2-7; possible D gene TRBD2, 6 bases. The CDR3 covers 13 residues. With 7 bases removed from V and 6 bases from J, the gap between germline ends came to 16 bases. This CDR3 is CASKLHLGGEQYF. CDR3 in DNA: TGTGCCAGCAAACTACATTTGGGGGGCGAGCAGTACTTC.

The rearrangement joins TRBV27 to TRBJ1-5; 9 bases match TRBD1. The germline CDR1 and CDR2 sequences are MNHEY and SMNVEV (reference sequence). The V and J ends lost 5 bases and 6 bases, in that order; junction bases with no gene match: 8. The CDR3 is 15 amino acids. The CDR3 DNA is TGTGCCAGCAGTAGCACAGGGGGCTGGAGTCAGCCCCAGCATTTT. Translated, it gives CASSSTGGWSQPQHF.

CDR3 in amino acids: CASSQEELAGGPAYTQYF. The DNA for the CDR3 is TGCGCCAGCAGCCAAGAGGAACTAGCGGGAGGGCCCGCGTATACGCAGTATTTT. This chain connects TRBV4-3 to TRBJ2-3; TRBD2 matches 13 bases. The V gene's germline CDR1 is LGHNA and CDR2 YSLEER. This CDR3 comprises 18 residues. J lost 7 bases, V lost 0 bases, and 10 bases had no gene match.

The chain combines TRBV30 with TRBJ1-6; D perhaps matches TRBD1 (5 bases). Germline CDR1 reads GTSNPN; CDR2 reads SVGIG (reference sequence). V was pared by 0 bases and J by 7 bases, with 19 bases between. This CDR3 comprises 17 residues. The CDR3 loop reads CAWSVLSRVSPNSPLHF. CDR3 nucleotides: TGTGCCTGGAGTGTACTGAGCAGGGTCAGTCCGAATTCACCCCTCCACTTT. Full variable domain (outside the CDR3, taken from reference TRBV30 and TRBJ1-6): SQTIHQWPATLVQPVGSPLSLECTVEGTSNPNLYWYRQAAGRGLQLLFYSVGIGQISSEVPQNLSASRPQDRQFILSSKKLLLSDSGFYLCAWSVLSRVSPNSPLHFGNGTRLTVT.

The genes are TRBV5-1 and TRBJ1-1; D gene unclear. The germline CDR1 and CDR2 sequences are SGHRS and YFSETQ. V was cut by 0 bases and J by 11 bases, with 8 bases left in between. The CDR3 has 11 amino acids. The CDR3 spells CASSLGRIAFF. As DNA, the CDR3 is TGCGCCAGCAGCTTGGGCAGGATCGCTTTCTTT.

The chain employs TRBV5-1 and TRBJ2-7; the match to TRBD2 covers 7 bases. Unmatched junction bases numbered 5, after V lost 0 bases and J lost 2 bases. There are 15 residues in the CDR3. Germline-derived CDR1 and CDR2 are SGHRS and YFSETQ. In nucleotides, the CDR3 is TGCGCCAGCAGCTTGGACCAGGGAGGGACCTACGAGCAGTACTTC. This sequence encodes CASSLDQGGTYEQYF.

This clone has just one count. V and J are TRBV7-3 and TRBJ1-3; 8 nucleotides agree with TRBD1. Germline lookup yields CDR1 SGHTA and CDR2 FQGTGA. Trimming took 5 bases from V and 8 from J; bases not matched to a gene: 5. The CDR3 runs to 13 residues. CDR3 sequence: CASSRDRGHTIYF. CDR3 coding DNA: TGTGCCAGCAGCCGCGACAGGGGACACACCATATATTTT.

This chain links TRBV29-1 with TRBJ2-1, with 8 bases matching TRBD1. CDR1 is SQVTM, CDR2 ANQGSEA, per germline. The CDR3 runs to 15 residues. With V trimmed by 1 base and J by 5 bases, 7 bases remained unmatched. CDR3 protein: CSVEGTGMRDNEQFF. DNA of the CDR3: TGCAGCGTTGAAGGGACAGGGATGAGGGACAATGAGCAGTTCTTC.

The chain joins TRBV27 to TRBJ1-1; D is perhaps TRBD1 (5 bases). Trimming removed 5 bases from V and 4 bases from J, with 17 bases in between. The germline V gene has CDR1 MNHEY and CDR2 SMNVEV (reference sequence). The CDR3 consists of 15 residues. CDR3 loop: CASSLRPSGGTEAFF. The DNA for the CDR3 is TGTGCCAGCAGTCTCCGACCCTCTGGGGGCACTGAAGCTTTCTTT.

This chain uses TRBV3-1 (or the pseudogene TRBV3-2) with TRBJ1-3; 9 nucleotides line up with TRBD1. Germline values: CDR1 LGHDT, CDR2 YNNKEL (reference sequence). V gave up 4 bases and J gave up 15 bases; unmatched junction bases: 7. This CDR3 spans 12 amino acids. CDR3 loop: CASSPRDREKYF. The CDR3 DNA reads TGTGCCAGCAGCCCCCGGGACAGGGAAAAATATTTT.

This clone was recorded only once. V usage is TRBV3-1 (or the pseudogene TRBV3-2) and J usage is TRBJ2-5, with TRBD1 matching over 10 bases. CDR1 is LGHDT and CDR2 is YNNKEL in the germline V gene (reference sequence). Trimming at V came to 4 bases and at J to 3 bases, leaving 8 bases not matched to a gene. The CDR3 has 16 amino acids. The CDR3 bases are TGTGCCAGCAGCCCGCCCGGGACAGGGGTTGAAGAGACCCAGTACTTC. This sequence encodes CASSPPGTGVEETQYF.

This chain links TRBV30 with TRBJ1-4; maybe TRBD1 (5 bases). The CDR3 consists of 15 residues. Trimming stripped 3 bases from V and 3 bases from J, with 14 bases between. The V gene's germline CDR1 is GTSNPN and CDR2 SVGIG (reference sequence). The CDR3 region is CAWSPGWGPNEKLFF. CDR3 nucleotide sequence: TGTGCCTGGAGCCCCGGTTGGGGCCCTAATGAAAAACTGTTTTTT.

The genes are TRBV6-5 and TRBJ2-7; 7 bases fit TRBD1. This CDR3 is 16 amino acids long. V was clipped by 0 bases and J by 4 bases; unmatched bases: 9. The germline gives CDR1 MNHEY, CDR2 SVGAGI. CDR3 bases: TGTGCCAGCAGTTACTCGATAGAGGGGGCCGGTTACGAGCAGTACTTC. This sequence encodes CASSYSIEGAGYEQYF.

The CDR3 DNA reads TGTGCCAGCTCACCGTTATCTAGCGGGGACACAGATACGCAGTATTTT. Its protein product is CASSPLSSGDTDTQYF. The V gene is TRBV18, the J gene TRBJ2-3; TRBD2 aligns across 9 bases. The CDR3 totals 16 residues. Germline loops: CDR1 KGHSH, CDR2 LQKENI. With V trimmed by 3 bases and J by 2 bases, 6 bases remained unmatched.

The chain links TRBV5-4 to TRBJ2-7, with 14 bases that match TRBD2. The V gene's germline CDR1 is SGHNT and CDR2 YYREEE (reference sequence). J lost 4 bases, V lost 4 bases, and 7 bases had no gene match. The CDR3 length is 16 residues. CDR3 amino acids: CASSAGTSGSFYEQYF. The DNA of the CDR3 is TGTGCCAGCAGCGCAGGGACTAGCGGGAGTTTTTACGAGCAGTACTTC.

The rearrangement joins TRBV7-2 to TRBJ2-3; the D is unclear. V gave up 5 bases and J gave up 6 bases, with 9 bases separating them. This CDR3 is 12 amino acids long. In germline, CDR1 is SGHTA, CDR2 FQGNSA. The DNA for the CDR3 is TGTGCCAGCAGCACCGGAATGGATACGCAGTATTTT. It codes for CASSTGMDTQYF. The full variable domain, completed using reference TRBV7-2 and TRBJ2-3, is GAGVSQSPSNKVTEKGKDVELRCDPISGHTALYWYRQSLGQGLEFLIYFQGNSAPDKSGLPSDRFSAERTGGSVSTLTIQRTQQEDSAVYLCASSTGMDTQYFGPGTRLTVL.

The chain joins TRBV18 to TRBJ1-1, with TRBD1 matching over 7 bases. CDR1 is KGHSH, CDR2 LQKENI, per germline. This CDR3 has 15 residues. V dropped 3 bases and J dropped 0; count of bases not matched to a gene: 4. The CDR3 region has the DNA TGTGCCAGCTCACCCCGGGACAGCATGAACACTGAAGCTTTCTTT. It is translated as CASSPRDSMNTEAFF.

The CDR3 DNA reads as TGCGCCAGCAGTCGGACAGGGGGGATCGGCTACACCTTC. Translated: CASSRTGGIGYTF. The rearrangement joins TRBV10-1 to TRBJ1-2; 10 positions match TRBD1. This CDR3 has 13 amino acids. Germline V lookup: CDR1 WNHNN, CDR2 SYGVQD (reference sequence). J gave up 8 bases and V 5 bases, and 5 bases lay outside the gene matches.

V usage is TRBV30 and J usage is TRBJ2-7; D is possibly TRBD2 (6 bases). The V end lost 0 bases, the J end lost 7 bases, and 16 bases lay between the germline ends. Germline CDR1 and CDR2: GTSNPN and SVGIG (reference sequence). The CDR3 extends over 14 amino acids. CDR3 coding DNA: TGTGCCTGGAGTGTTGGTCTAGCGACCCGGGAGCAGTACTTC. Translation: CAWSVGLATREQYF.

The chain employs TRBV29-1 and TRBJ1-4, with D hard to call. The CDR3 extends over 13 amino acids. V dropped 6 bases and J dropped 4 bases, with 12 bases sitting between them. Germline CDR1 and CDR2: SQVTM and ANQGSEA. Here the CDR3 DNA reads TGCAGCGTCGCGACGGGAAATAATGAAAAACTGTTTTTT. Translation: CSVATGNNEKLFF.

The V gene is TRBV19, the J gene TRBJ2-5; D may be TRBD1 (5 bases). Between the trimmed V and J ends, which lost 8 bases and 4 bases, there was a span of 17 bases. This CDR3 comprises 14 residues. Looked up from germline, CDR1 is LNHDA and CDR2 is SQIVND (reference sequence). The CDR3 here is CASSGSAARETQYF. The CDR3 DNA sequence: TGTGCCAGTTCAGGGTCCGCTGCCCGAGAGACCCAGTACTTC.

The chain couples TRBV18 to TRBJ1-1; D remains unclear. Germline assignment: CDR1 KGHSH and CDR2 LQKENI. The V and J ends lost 2 bases and 0 bases respectively, with 4 bases between them. This CDR3 comprises 13 residues. The DNA for the CDR3 is TGTGCCAGCTCACCAGCGATGAACACTGAAGCTTTCTTT. This gives the protein CASSPAMNTEAFF.

This chain links TRBV25-1 with TRBJ1-3; possible D gene TRBD1, 6 bases. This CDR3 region has 15 residues. Germline V gene lookup returns CDR1 MGHDK and CDR2 SYGVNS. Trimming left V 5 bases short and J 0 bases short, with 11 bases between. CDR3 region: CASSHQQGSGNTIYF. CDR3 nucleotide sequence: TGTGCCAGCAGTCACCAACAGGGCTCTGGAAACACCATATATTTT.

This clone appeared a single time. The chain joins TRBV27 to TRBJ2-1; TRBD1 is a possible D gene (5 bases). The germline V gene encodes CDR1 MNHEY and CDR2 SMNVEV (reference sequence). The CDR3 extends over 14 amino acids. V dropped 7 bases and J dropped 6 bases, with 16 bases sitting between them. The CDR3: CASTLSGYGNEQFF. In DNA form, the CDR3 reads TGTGCCAGCACCCTCTCAGGGTATGGCAATGAGCAGTTCTTC.

The gene calls are TRBV3-1 (or the pseudogene TRBV3-2) and TRBJ2-3, with D hard to call. The germline CDR1 and CDR2 sequences are LGHDT and YNNKEL (reference sequence). The CDR3 is 16 amino acids. V was cut by 0 bases and J by 4 bases, with 14 bases left in between. CDR3 sequence: CASSQEGILWADTQYF. The CDR3 region has the DNA TGTGCCAGCAGCCAAGAAGGCATCCTATGGGCAGATACGCAGTATTTT.